This entry concerns a single T cell receptor (beta chain). The source of the sample is a study of blood T cell repertoires in COVID-19. Looking at the study overall: Sample material is recorded as cDNA or gDNA derived from T cells, B-cell-depleted T cells, or PBMCs.

The germline V and J ends were trimmed by 4 bases and 2 bases, with 10 bases remaining between them. CDR1 and CDR2 from the germline V gene are LGHNA and YNFKEQ. The CDR3 runs to 14 residues. Original methodology: Using reference gene primer amplification, nucleated cell counts were estimated. Only in-frame clones appear in the TCRdb table, and some are missing; sequencing was by immunoSEQ multiplex PCR. V, J and clone size derive from that table, while D and trimming were established from the DNA sequence. The table has roughly 81,000 clones, around 86% seen once; the top ten hold roughly 5.4%. The sequence was obtained from a man aged 35-49 years with acute or convalescent COVID-19. This chain joins TRBV4-2 and TRBJ2-3; D is possibly TRBD1 (5 bases). The specimen was peripheral blood. DNA for the CDR3: TGTGCCAGCAGCCCGCTTGGGGCCACAGATACGCAGTATTTT. This translates into CASSPLGATDTQYF.